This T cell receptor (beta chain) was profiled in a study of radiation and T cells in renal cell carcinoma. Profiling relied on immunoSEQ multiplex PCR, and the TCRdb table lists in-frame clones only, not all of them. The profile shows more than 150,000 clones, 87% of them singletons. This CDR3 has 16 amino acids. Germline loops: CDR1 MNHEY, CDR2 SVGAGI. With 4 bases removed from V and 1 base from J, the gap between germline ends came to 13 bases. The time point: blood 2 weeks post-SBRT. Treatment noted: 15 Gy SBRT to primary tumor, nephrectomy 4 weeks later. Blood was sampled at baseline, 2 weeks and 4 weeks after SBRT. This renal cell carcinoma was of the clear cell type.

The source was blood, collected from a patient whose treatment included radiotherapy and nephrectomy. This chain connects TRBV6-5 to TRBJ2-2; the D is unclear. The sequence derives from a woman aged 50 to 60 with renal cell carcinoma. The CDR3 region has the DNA TGTGCCAGCAGTTTCCCCGGGCCTTGGAACACCGGGGAGCTGTTTTTT. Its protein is CASSFPGPWNTGELFF.